This TCR beta chain was captured in a study of blood T cell repertoires in COVID-19. This clone was detected once. As processed by the authors: Quantification of nucleated cells was approximated via reference gene primer amplification. Data came from immunoSEQ multiplex PCR; TCRdb stores just in-frame clones and leaves some out. The V and J calls and the clone size are those of that table, but D and trimming were determined from the DNA. The sample records more than 300,000 clones, about 87% being singletons. The sequence was obtained from a man aged 35 to 55 in a cohort exposed to, infected with or recovered from COVID-19 (not recorded which). The sample taken for sequencing was PBMCs or T cells enriched from blood (not recorded which).

This CDR3 is CASSPDGTTEAFF. CDR3 bases: TGTGCCAGCTCACCTGACGGGACTACTGAAGCTTTCTTT. This chain links TRBV18 with TRBJ1-1; tentative D call: TRBD1 (5 bases). The CDR3 is made up of 13 amino acids. Germline CDR1 KGHSH, CDR2 LQKENI. V lost 3 bases and J lost 5, with 10 bases in between.